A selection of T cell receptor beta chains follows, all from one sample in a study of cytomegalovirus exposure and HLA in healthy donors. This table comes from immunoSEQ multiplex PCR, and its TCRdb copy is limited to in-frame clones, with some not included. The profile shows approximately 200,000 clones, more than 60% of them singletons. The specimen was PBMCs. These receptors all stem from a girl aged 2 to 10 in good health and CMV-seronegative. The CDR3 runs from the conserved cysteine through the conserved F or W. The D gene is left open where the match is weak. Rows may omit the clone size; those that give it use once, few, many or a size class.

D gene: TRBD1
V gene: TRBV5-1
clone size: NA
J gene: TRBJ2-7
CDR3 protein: CASSLMGTGGTYEQYF
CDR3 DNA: TGCGCCAGCAGCTTAATGGGGACAGGGGGAACCTACGAGCAGTACTTC

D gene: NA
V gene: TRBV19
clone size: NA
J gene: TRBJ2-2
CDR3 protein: CASRGSGFTGELFF
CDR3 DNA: TGTGCCAGTAGAGGTAGCGGCTTCACCGGGGAGCTGTTTTTT

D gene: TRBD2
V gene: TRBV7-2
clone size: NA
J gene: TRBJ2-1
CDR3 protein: CASSLFGLGEYNEQFF
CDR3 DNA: TGTGCCAGCAGCTTATTCGGACTAGGGGAGTACAATGAGCAGTTCTTC

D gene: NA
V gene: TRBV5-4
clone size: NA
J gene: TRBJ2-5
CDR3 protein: CASSHGAQGLGETQYF
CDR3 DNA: TGTGCCAGCAGCCACGGGGCCCAGGGGCTAGGGGAGACCCAGTACTTC

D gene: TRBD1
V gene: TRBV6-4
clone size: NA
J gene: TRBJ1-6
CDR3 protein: CASTDRGGDVDSPLHF
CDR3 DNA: TGTGCCAGCACCGACAGGGGAGGGGATGTAGATTCACCCCTCCACTTT

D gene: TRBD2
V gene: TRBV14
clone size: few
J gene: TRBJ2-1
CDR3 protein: CASSSRTSLLF
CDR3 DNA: TGTGCCAGCAGCTCCCGGACTAGCCTCCTCTTC

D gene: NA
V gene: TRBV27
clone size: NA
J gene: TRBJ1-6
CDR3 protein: CASKRDLISPLHF
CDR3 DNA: TGTGCCAGCAAAAGAGATCTAATTTCGCCCCTCCACTTT

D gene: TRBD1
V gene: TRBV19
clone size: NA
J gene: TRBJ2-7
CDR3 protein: CASSNRTGLYEQYF
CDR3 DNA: TGTGCCAGTAGTAACCGGACAGGACTCTACGAGCAGTACTTC

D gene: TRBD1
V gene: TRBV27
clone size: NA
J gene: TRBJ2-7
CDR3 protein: CASSYRDRGRGEQYF
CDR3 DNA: TGTGCCAGCAGTTATCGTGACAGGGGTCGCGGCGAGCAGTACTTC

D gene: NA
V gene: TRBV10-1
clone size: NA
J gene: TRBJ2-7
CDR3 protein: CASSPTRTYEQYF
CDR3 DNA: TGCGCCAGCAGTCCAACTAGGACCTACGAGCAGTACTTC

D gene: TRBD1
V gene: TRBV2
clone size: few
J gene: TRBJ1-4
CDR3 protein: CASKEGTVYEKLFF
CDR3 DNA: TGTGCCAGCAAGGAGGGGACAGTGTATGAAAAACTGTTTTTT

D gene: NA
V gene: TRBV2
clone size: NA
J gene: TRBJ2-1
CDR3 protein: CASSVTGTGNEQFF
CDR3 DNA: TGTGCCAGCAGTGTTACAGGGACGGGCAATGAGCAGTTCTTC

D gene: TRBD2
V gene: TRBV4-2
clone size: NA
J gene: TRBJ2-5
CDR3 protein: CASSQGVGLAGAGETQYF
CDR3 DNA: TGTGCCAGCAGCCAAGGCGTGGGACTAGCGGGGGCGGGGGAGACCCAGTACTTC

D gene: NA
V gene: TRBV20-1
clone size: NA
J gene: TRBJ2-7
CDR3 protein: CSARLVDEQYF
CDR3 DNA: TGCAGTGCCAGACTAGTGGACGAGCAGTACTTC

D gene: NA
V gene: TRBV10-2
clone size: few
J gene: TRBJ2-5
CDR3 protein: CASSETGPQETQYF
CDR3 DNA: TGCGCCAGCAGTGAGACAGGGCCCCAAGAGACCCAGTACTTC

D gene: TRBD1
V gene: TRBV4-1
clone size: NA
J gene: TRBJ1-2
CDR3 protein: CASSQDRGMGQGLGYTF
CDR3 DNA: TGCGCCAGCAGCCAAGATCGAGGGATGGGACAGGGGCTAGGCTACACCTTC

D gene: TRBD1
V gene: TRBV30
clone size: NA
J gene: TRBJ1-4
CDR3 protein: CAWSLAGGHEKLFF
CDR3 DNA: TGTGCCTGGAGTTTGGCAGGGGGTCACGAAAAACTGTTTTTT

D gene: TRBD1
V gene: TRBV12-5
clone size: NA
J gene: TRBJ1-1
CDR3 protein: CASGRSGGTEAFF
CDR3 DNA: TGTGCTAGTGGTCGCTCAGGGGGCACTGAAGCTTTCTTT

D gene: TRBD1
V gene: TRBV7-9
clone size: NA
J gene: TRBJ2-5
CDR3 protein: CASSSPGGEETQYF
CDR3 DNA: TGTGCCAGCAGCTCCCCAGGGGGCGAGGAGACCCAGTACTTC

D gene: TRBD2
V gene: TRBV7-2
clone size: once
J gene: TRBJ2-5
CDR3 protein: CASSLSGGNQETQYF
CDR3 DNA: TGTGCCAGCAGCTTGAGCGGGGGCAATCAAGAGACCCAGTACTTC

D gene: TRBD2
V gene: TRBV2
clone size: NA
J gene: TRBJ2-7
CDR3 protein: CASVSGNYEQYF
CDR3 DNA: TGTGCCAGCGTTAGCGGGAACTACGAGCAGTACTTC

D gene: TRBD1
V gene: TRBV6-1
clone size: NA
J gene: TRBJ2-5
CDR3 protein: CASCRGIQETQYF
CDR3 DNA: TGTGCCAGCTGCAGGGGGATTCAAGAGACCCAGTACTTC

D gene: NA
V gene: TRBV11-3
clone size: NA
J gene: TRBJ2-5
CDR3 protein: CASSDSGTPGTQYF
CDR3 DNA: TGTGCCAGCAGCGACTCCGGGACACCCGGGACCCAGTACTTC

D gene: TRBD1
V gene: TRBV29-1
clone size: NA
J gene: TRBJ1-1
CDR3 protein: CSVSTGANTEAFF
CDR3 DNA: TGCAGCGTCAGTACAGGGGCGAACACTGAAGCTTTCTTT

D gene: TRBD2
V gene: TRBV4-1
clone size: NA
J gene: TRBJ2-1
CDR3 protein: CASRQRLGTTHEDEQFF
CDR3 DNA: TGCGCCAGCAGACAACGCCTCGGGACTACTCATGAAGATGAGCAGTTCTTC

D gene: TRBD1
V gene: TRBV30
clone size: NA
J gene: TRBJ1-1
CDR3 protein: CAWSGGQVEAFF
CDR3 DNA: TGTGCCTGGAGTGGGGGACAGGTTGAAGCTTTCTTT

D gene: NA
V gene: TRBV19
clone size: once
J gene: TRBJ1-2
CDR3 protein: CASSIDRGLDYGYTF
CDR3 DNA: TGTGCCAGTAGTATCGACCGGGGTTTGGACTATGGCTACACCTTC

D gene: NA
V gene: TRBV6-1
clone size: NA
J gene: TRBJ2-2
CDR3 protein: CASSEGQLFF
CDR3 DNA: TGTGCCAGCAGTGAAGGGCAGCTGTTTTTT

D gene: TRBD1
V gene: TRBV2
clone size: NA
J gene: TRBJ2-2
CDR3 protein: CASRDRVSSGELFF
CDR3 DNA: TGTGCCAGCCGAGACAGGGTATCATCCGGGGAGCTGTTTTTT

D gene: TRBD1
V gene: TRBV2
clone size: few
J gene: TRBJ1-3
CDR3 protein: CASSVEGGSGNTIYF
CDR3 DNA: TGTGCCAGCAGTGTCGAAGGGGGCAGCGGAAACACCATATATTTT